These 6 T cell receptor beta chains came from one sample sequenced in a study of tumor and adjacent non-tumor tissue in lung cancer. RNA was extracted from bulk tissue without any cell sorting. A modified ARM-PCR protocol with three rounds of nested PCR amplified TCRbeta. TCRdb re-analysed the multiplex PCR reads in MiXCR, keeping a single row per CDR3 protein. In the table there are 65,000 to 75,000 distinct CDR3 sequences, about 80% of which are singletons. The specimen sequenced was lung tumor tissue. Receptor source: a man aged 55 to 70 with non-small cell lung cancer.

Remarks on this clonotype: A read error is likely, as this CDR3 ends without the conserved phenylalanine or tryptophan. The chain combines TRBV6-2 or TRBV6-3 with TRBJ2-1; weak D call: TRBD2 (5 bases). The CDR3 sequence is 14 residues long. V lost 5 bases and J 0 bases, leaving 8 bases between the germline ends. Germline CDR1 MNHEY, CDR2 SVGEGT. CDR3 residues: CASSRRDSYNEQFI. In nucleotides, the CDR3 is TGTGCCAGCAGTAGACGGGACTCCTACAATGAGCAGTTCATC.

The CDR3 spells CASSDGATYEQYF. The CDR3 DNA reads TGCGCCAGCAGTGACGGCGCAACCTACGAGCAGTACTTC. The chain employs TRBV10-2 and TRBJ2-7; D remains unclear. Trimming pared 3 bases from V and 2 bases from J, leaving 8 bases between. The CDR3 has 13 amino acids. Germline values: CDR1 WSHSY, CDR2 SAAADI.

With respect to this clonotype: A read error may account for a junction end that differs from germline. This rearrangement joins TRBV6-5 to TRBJ2-2; D unclear. This CDR3 has 15 residues. Germline V CDR1 and CDR2: MNHEY, SVGAGI. CDR3 nucleotides: TGTGTCAGCAGTTCAACCCCGACATTCCCCGGGGAGCTGTTTTTT. It yields the protein CVSSSTPTFPGELFF.

The chain has TRBV20-1 and TRBJ2-1; D unclear. Germline assignment: CDR1 DFQATT and CDR2 SNEGSKA (reference sequence). The CDR3 has 14 amino acids. Trimming shortened V by 6 bases and J by 2 bases, and 14 bases separated the two germline ends. CDR3 residues: CSATVTTAYNEQFF. The CDR3 coding sequence is TGCAGTGCCACAGTCACTACCGCCTACAATGAGCAGTTCTTC.

With regard to this clonotype: Given a much more abundant clone one base away, this may be a read error. The V and J genes are TRBV28 and TRBJ1-5; the D is unclear. Per the germline V gene, CDR1 is MDHEN and CDR2 is SYDVKM. The CDR3 spans 14 residues. The CDR3 sequence is CASSLLPGNQPQRF. For the CDR3, the DNA is TGTGCCAGCAGCCTTTTACCTGGCAATCAGCCCCAGCGTTTT.

V usage is TRBV12-3 or TRBV12-4 and J usage is TRBJ2-5, with 7 bases aligning to TRBD1. The CDR3 covers 15 residues. The CDR3 nucleotides are TGTGTCATCAGCCCTAGACAGGGACCATCAGAGACCCAGTACTTC. Translation gives CVISPRQGPSETQYF.